This T cell receptor beta chain was sequenced in a study of glioma-infiltrating T cells. Study-level findings and limits: Very few CDR3 sequences were shared between tissue and blood. Gliomas, especially low-grade, showed above-expected tissue-blood divergence; non-neoplastic patients showed below.

The iRepertoire nested amplicon-rescue multiplex PCR amplified TCR alpha and beta CDR3s from RNA. TCRdb re-called the multiplex PCR reads with MiXCR, one entry per CDR3 protein. Of approximately 190,000 distinct CDR3 sequences in the sample, about 32% were seen once. The V and J ends lost 7 bases and 1 base respectively, with 12 bases between them. Germline values: CDR1 DFQATT, CDR2 SNEGSKA (reference sequence). This CDR3 contains 13 residues. This clonotype was counted many times. The antigen remains unidentified. The clonotype comes from a human donor with low-grade glioma or glioblastoma, undergoing nonglioma brain surgery, or in good health (not recorded which). The V gene is TRBV20-1, the J gene TRBJ2-3; perhaps TRBD2 as D (6 bases). Source material: glioma tissue, nonneoplastic brain tissue, or PBMCs (not recorded which). The CDR3 is CSVGGWGTDTQYF. The CDR3 nucleotides are TGCAGTGTGGGGGGATGGGGCACAGATACGCAGTATTTT.